The clone carrying this T cell receptor (beta chain) was counted between two and nine times. What it recognizes is unknown. These data come from a study of T-cell memory formation after mild COVID-19. Across the whole study: Largely donor-specific sequence clusters came from a couple of donors.

MiXCR, applied by TCRdb to the 5' RACE reads, yields one record per CDR3 protein. The sample records about 200,000 distinct CDR3 sequences, 9.5% being singletons. Overall study findings and caveats: Shrinking CD4+ clones were chiefly CM and EM; CD8+ ones were chiefly EMRA. Confirmation was lacking for SARS-CoV-2 specificity of second-wave clones that peaked on day 37. Among clones contracting day 15 to 85, CD4/CD8 was balanced, whereas later expanders leaned CD4+.

There are 15 residues in the CDR3. The trim removed 0 bases at V and 7 bases at J, leaving 8 bases unmatched. Germline CDR1 and CDR2: SGHVS and FNYEAQ. The gene calls are TRBV7-6 and TRBJ2-5, with TRBD2 matching 7 bases. The source material was PBMCs or a T cell subset sorted from them (not recorded which). The sequence derives from a man between 18 and 35 years old who had mild COVID-19 (a few samples of this study predate the infection). Cell type and time point are not known. The CDR3 region is CASSLAGGDGRTQYF. The CDR3 DNA reads as TGTGCCAGCAGCTTAGCGGGGGGGGATGGACGGACCCAGTACTTC.